These 30 T cell receptor beta chains came from one sample sequenced in a study of beta chain features in type 1 diabetes. TCRB transcripts that were expressed got sequenced, as all of the isolated RNA had been reverse transcribed. Clones were read by immunoSEQ multiplex PCR, and TCRdb kept only the in-frame ones, dropping some. The sample lists about 360,000 clones; roughly an eighth were seen once. The sample comprised naive CD4+ T cells from blood. These receptor sequences come from a man aged 18 to 35 in good health.

This clone has more than one count but fewer than ten. The V call is TRBV7-2, the J call TRBJ1-1, with D possibly matching TRBD1 (6 bases). The CDR3 is made up of 14 amino acids. Germline lookup yields CDR1 SGHTA and CDR2 FQGNSA. Trimming removed 5 bases from V and 1 base from J, with 11 bases in between. The chain's CDR3 is CASSPPDRNTEAFF. CDR3 bases: TGTGCCAGCAGCCCCCCGGACAGGAACACTGAAGCTTTCTTT.

The chain recombines TRBV10-3 with TRBJ1-2; 9 nucleotides agree with TRBD1. V was pared by 2 bases and J by 6 bases, with 7 bases of the junction left unmatched. CDR1 and CDR2 (germline): ENHRY, SYGVKD. The CDR3 length is 15 residues. The CDR3 region has the DNA TGTGCCATCAGTGAGGTCGGAACAGGGGGCGATGGCTACACCTTC. Its protein product is CAISEVGTGGDGYTF.

This clone came up a few times. The genes are TRBV7-6 and TRBJ2-3; no definite D call. In germline, CDR1 is SGHVS, CDR2 FNYEAQ. This CDR3 region has 13 residues. Trimming took 2 bases from V and 4 from J, leaving 7 bases between them. The CDR3 DNA sequence: TGTGCCAGCAGCTTATTTGGAGCAGATACGCAGTATTTT. Residues: CASSLFGADTQYF.

This clone was found many times. The genes are TRBV29-1 and TRBJ2-7; TRBD1 matches 9 bases. Trimming at V came to 7 bases and at J to 5 bases, leaving 6 bases not matched to a gene. The CDR3 covers 12 residues. Germline V gene data show CDR1 as SQVTM and CDR2 as ANQGSEA. The CDR3 DNA is TGCAGCGGTGGGACAGGGACACACGAGCAGTACTTC. It yields the protein CSGGTGTHEQYF.

The chain couples TRBV5-6 to TRBJ1-2; 7 positions match TRBD1. The CDR3 runs to 14 residues. Germline lookup yields CDR1 SGHDT and CDR2 YYEEEE. The V segment lost 4 bases and the J segment 3 bases; nucleotides outside the gene matches: 6. CDR3 bases: TGTGCCAGCAGCCTACCCGGGACAGACTATGGCTACACCTTC. Residues: CASSLPGTDYGYTF.

This clone was recorded only once. As DNA, the CDR3 is TGTGCCAGCTCACCGCGGAGGGGGGGGAACGTTAGCAATCAGCCCCAGCATTTT. Amino acids: CASSPRRGGNVSNQPQHF. The chain is built from TRBV18 and TRBJ1-5; tentatively, D is TRBD1 (6 bases). V dropped 3 bases and J dropped 0 bases, with 18 bases sitting between them. CDR3 length: 18 amino acids. Germline CDR1 is KGHSH and CDR2 is LQKENI.

The chain recombines TRBV10-3 with TRBJ2-7, with D perhaps matching TRBD2 (6 bases). Trimming shortened V by 4 bases and J by 7 bases, and 14 bases separated the two germline ends. The CDR3 is 13 residues long. The germline V gene has CDR1 ENHRY and CDR2 SYGVKD. For the CDR3, the DNA is TGTGCCATCAGTGGGAGGGACCAAGGGGAGCAGTACTTC. It translates to CAISGRDQGEQYF.

This clone was counted a few times. V and J are TRBV7-6 and TRBJ2-7; tentatively, D is TRBD2 (5 bases). CDR3 size: 12 residues. Trimming cost V 5 bases and J 5 bases, with 10 bases left between them. Germline CDR1 is SGHVS and CDR2 is FNYEAQ. CDR3 coding DNA: TGTGCCAGCAGCCTAGGGAGTAACGAGCAGTACTTC. Translated, it gives CASSLGSNEQYF.

This clone was found a few times. The rearrangement uses TRBV5-4 and TRBJ2-3; 8 bases line up with TRBD2. Germline V lookup: CDR1 SGHNT, CDR2 YYREEE (reference sequence). The CDR3 contains 13 residues. J gave up 14 bases and V 0 bases, and 8 bases lay outside the gene matches. CDR3 loop: CASSLESSGRTYF. The CDR3, as DNA: TGTGCCAGCAGCTTGGAGTCCAGCGGGAGAACGTATTTT.

The V call is TRBV19, the J call TRBJ2-5, with 7 bases aligning to TRBD1. The length of the CDR3 is 14 residues. Trimming removed 3 bases from V and 1 base from J; junction bases left unmatched: 2. The germline V gene has CDR1 LNHDA and CDR2 SQIVND (reference sequence). The CDR3 DNA is TGTGCCAGTAGTATCCAGGGGGTCCAAGAGACCCAGTACTTC. Encoded protein: CASSIQGVQETQYF.

This clone was picked up a small number of times. CDR3 bases: TGTGCCAGCAGCCAATTCCGGGAGCAGTACTTC. Translating gives CASSQFREQYF. The chain links TRBV4-2 to TRBJ2-7; D is undetermined. Germline V gene lookup returns CDR1 LGHNA and CDR2 YNFKEQ. Trimming took off 2 bases at V and 7 bases at J, with 6 bases between the two ends. The CDR3 runs to 11 residues.

The J gene is TRBJ2-7, the V gene TRBV28; 7 positions match TRBD1. The CDR3 has 11 amino acids. V trimming: 6 bases; J trimming: 9 bases; junction bases outside the gene matches: 5. Per the germline V gene, CDR1 is MDHEN and CDR2 is SYDVKM. CDR3 coding DNA: TGTGCCAGCAGGAACAGGGGTTGGCAGTACTTC. Encoded protein: CASRNRGWQYF.

As DNA, the CDR3 is TGTGCCAGTACCCTGCCGGGCAGGGGCTACAATGAGCAGTTCTTC. As protein: CASTLPGRGYNEQFF. V gene TRBV19 combines with J gene TRBJ2-1; the D gene is possibly TRBD1 (6 bases). The V and J ends lost 7 bases and 3 bases respectively, with 16 bases between them. The CDR3 sequence is 15 residues long. Germline CDR1 reads LNHDA; CDR2 reads SQIVND (reference sequence).

This clone has only a few counts. The CDR3 DNA sequence: TGTGCCATCAGTGGGGGACAGGGCGCGAAGGGGGTGAGCTCCTACAATGAGCAGTTCTTC. Protein product: CAISGGQGAKGVSSYNEQFF. The chain employs TRBV10-3 and TRBJ2-1, with 9 nucleotides matching TRBD1. V shed 4 bases and J 0 bases; nucleotides not matched to a gene: 16. Germline-derived CDR1 and CDR2 are ENHRY and SYGVKD. CDR3 length: 20 residues.

This clone was detected only a few times. This chain connects TRBV30 to TRBJ2-3; 11 nucleotides line up with TRBD2. CDR1 and CDR2 from the germline V gene are GTSNPN and SVGIG (reference sequence). The CDR3 consists of 13 residues. The junction had 4 bases not matched to a gene; V was cut back by 7 bases and J by 4 bases. CDR3 loop: CALVAGGADTQYF. Written as DNA, the CDR3 is TGTGCCTTGGTAGCGGGGGGGGCAGATACGCAGTATTTT.

This clone came up a few times. The V call is TRBV11-2, the J call TRBJ2-7, with D tentatively TRBD2 (5 bases). V was clipped by 4 bases and J by 4 bases, with 11 bases between them. In germline, CDR1 is SGHAT, CDR2 FQNNGV. The length of the CDR3 is 13 residues. CDR3: CASSSDGGYEQYF. Here the CDR3 DNA reads TGTGCCAGCAGCTCGGACGGAGGTTACGAGCAGTACTTC.

The rearrangement links TRBV29-1 to TRBJ2-5, with D unresolved. Trimming took 6 bases from V and 3 from J, leaving 14 bases between them. Germline CDR1 reads SQVTM; CDR2 reads ANQGSEA. The CDR3 loop spans 13 amino acids. CDR3 nucleotides: TGCAGCGTCCCCCCGCCCCAGGAAGAGACCCAGTACTTC. Protein: CSVPPPQEETQYF.

The V gene is TRBV7-3, the J gene TRBJ1-2; 10 nucleotides agree with TRBD1. Germline V gene lookup returns CDR1 SGHTA and CDR2 FQGTGA. The CDR3 is 14 residues long. V shed 6 bases, J shed 3 bases, and the junction held 4 bases outside the gene matches. The CDR3 loop is CASSLTGGDYGYTF. DNA of the CDR3: TGTGCCAGCAGTTTGACAGGGGGCGACTATGGCTACACCTTC.

The chain has TRBV7-2 and TRBJ2-3, with D perhaps TRBD2 (6 bases). The CDR3 is 14 residues long. Germline-derived CDR1 and CDR2 are SGHTA and FQGNSA. The germline V and J ends were trimmed by 2 bases and 1 base, with 7 bases remaining between them. The DNA of the CDR3 is TGTGCCAGCAGCTTATCGGGGGGCACAGATACGCAGTATTTT. It translates to CASSLSGGTDTQYF.

This sequence joins TRBV6-5 and TRBJ1-5; tentatively, D is TRBD1 (5 bases). V lost 5 bases, J lost 0 bases, and 11 bases lay in between. This CDR3 spans 15 amino acids. Germline CDR1 is MNHEY and CDR2 is SVGAGI. CDR3 nucleotides: TGTGCCAGCAGTGCAGGCGGGGGTAGCAATCAGCCCCAGCATTTT. This gives the protein CASSAGGGSNQPQHF.

The chain is built from TRBV5-6 and TRBJ1-1, with no clear D. CDR1 and CDR2 (germline): SGHDT, YYEEEE. The CDR3 covers 14 residues. The V end lost 2 bases, the J end lost 1 base, and 9 bases lay between the germline ends. The CDR3 is CASSFLTSNTEAFF. Here the CDR3 DNA reads TGTGCCAGCAGCTTCCTGACATCGAACACTGAAGCTTTCTTT.

The rearrangement joins TRBV4-1 to TRBJ2-1; 7 nucleotides line up with TRBD2. CDR1 is MGHRA, CDR2 YSYEKL, per germline. Unmatched junction bases numbered 8, after V lost 3 bases and J lost 3 bases. The CDR3 consists of 16 residues. CDR3 region: CASSHGRRGSYNEQFF. The CDR3, as DNA: TGCGCCAGCAGCCATGGAAGGCGCGGGAGCTACAATGAGCAGTTCTTC.

The chain is built from TRBV2 and TRBJ1-4; D remains ambiguous. Germline lookup yields CDR1 SNHLY and CDR2 FYNNEI. V gave up 5 bases and J gave up 6 bases, with 7 bases separating them. The CDR3 covers 12 residues. The CDR3 sequence: CASSWTHEKLFF. The DNA of the CDR3 is TGTGCCAGCAGTTGGACTCATGAAAAACTGTTTTTT.

This sequence joins TRBV6-6 and TRBJ1-5; D gene uncertain. CDR1 MNHNY and CDR2 SVGAGI come from the germline V gene (reference sequence). The CDR3 extends over 15 amino acids. Trimming pared 2 bases from V and 4 bases from J, leaving 12 bases between. The CDR3 sequence is CASSYSLSRNQPQHF. The DNA of the CDR3 is TGTGCCAGCAGTTACAGCCTGAGCAGGAATCAGCCCCAGCATTTT.

This clone was counted only a few times. The chain recombines TRBV4-1 with TRBJ1-2, with 9 positions matching TRBD1. The CDR3 length is 16 residues. Germline V gene data show CDR1 as MGHRA and CDR2 as YSYEKL. The trim removed 2 bases at V and 4 bases at J, leaving 8 bases unmatched. CDR3 region: CASSQRSGQGIYGYTF. The DNA of the CDR3 is TGCGCCAGCAGCCAACGCTCGGGACAGGGAATCTATGGCTACACCTTC.

The CDR3 DNA reads as TGTGCCAGCAGCTTGCCTACGTGGGGACTAGCGGGAGATGAGCAGTTCTTC. Its translation: CASSLPTWGLAGDEQFF. The chain couples TRBV5-4 to TRBJ2-1, with 14 positions matching TRBD2. Trimming removed 1 base from V and 8 bases from J; junction bases left unmatched: 8. Germline V gene lookup returns CDR1 SGHNT and CDR2 YYREEE (reference sequence). CDR3 length: 17 amino acids.

This clone was detected only a few times. The chain carries TRBV4-1 and TRBJ2-3; 10 bases agree with TRBD1. This CDR3 has 19 residues. V trimming: 0 bases; J trimming: 1 base; junction bases outside the gene matches: 10. Germline V gives CDR1 MGHRA, CDR2 YSYEKL. The DNA of the CDR3 is TGCGCCAGCAGCCAAGACGCCTCTCGACAGGGGGCTGGCACAGATACGCAGTATTTT. Residues: CASSQDASRQGAGTDTQYF.

This clone came up a few times. J is TRBJ1-5 and V is TRBV28, with D perhaps matching TRBD1 (6 bases). CDR1 is MDHEN and CDR2 is SYDVKM in the germline V gene. Trimming shortened V by 4 bases and J by 7 bases, and 17 bases separated the two germline ends. This CDR3 has 15 residues. The CDR3: CASSSGGTGGQPQHF. CDR3 sequence (DNA): TGTGCCAGCAGTTCTGGGGGGACGGGGGGCCAGCCCCAGCATTTT.

The chain is built from TRBV7-6 and TRBJ1-1; 7 bases line up with TRBD1. The CDR3 contains 14 residues. Germline V gene sequence: CDR1 SGHVS, CDR2 FNYEAQ. V shed 5 bases and J 1 base; nucleotides not matched to a gene: 4. The CDR3 sequence: CASSPRQGNTEAFF. CDR3 nucleotide sequence: TGTGCCAGCAGCCCTAGACAGGGGAACACTGAAGCTTTCTTT.

This clone was seen a handful of times. The chain carries TRBV2 and TRBJ2-5, with a possible D match to TRBD1 (6 bases). The V end was cut by 5 bases, the J end by 3 bases, with 7 bases between. CDR3 size: 12 residues. Germline CDR1 is SNHLY and CDR2 is FYNNEI. The CDR3 nucleotides are TGTGCCAGCAGTAGGGGGAAAGAGACCCAGTACTTC. It is translated as CASSRGKETQYF.